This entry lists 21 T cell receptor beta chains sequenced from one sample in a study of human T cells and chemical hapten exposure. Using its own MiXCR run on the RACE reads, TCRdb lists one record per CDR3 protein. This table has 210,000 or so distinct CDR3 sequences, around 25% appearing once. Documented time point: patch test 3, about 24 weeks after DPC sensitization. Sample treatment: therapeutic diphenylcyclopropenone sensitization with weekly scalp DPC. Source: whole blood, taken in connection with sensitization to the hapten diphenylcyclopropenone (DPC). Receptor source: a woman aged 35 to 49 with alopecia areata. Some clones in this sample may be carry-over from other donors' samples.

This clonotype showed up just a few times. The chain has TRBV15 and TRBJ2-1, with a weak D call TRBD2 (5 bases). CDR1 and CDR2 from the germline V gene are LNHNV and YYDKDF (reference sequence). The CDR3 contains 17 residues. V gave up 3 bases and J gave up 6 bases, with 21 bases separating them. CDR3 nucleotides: TGTGCCACCAGCAGTGACTATCGGACGGACGTCTCCAATGAGCAGTTCTTC. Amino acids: CATSSDYRTDVSNEQFF. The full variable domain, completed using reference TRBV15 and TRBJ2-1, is DAMVIQNPRYQVTQFGKPVTLSCSQTLNHNVMYWYQQKSSQAPKLLFHYYDKDFNNEADTPDNFQSRRPNTSFCFLDIRSPGLGDTAMYLCATSSDYRTDVSNEQFFGPGTRLTVL.

The CDR3 coding sequence is TGTGCCAGCAGTTACGAGACTAGCGGCCCGAACACCGGGGAGCTGTTTTTT. Its protein is CASSYETSGPNTGELFF. The rearrangement joins TRBV6-5 to TRBJ2-2, with 9 bases identical to TRBD2. The CDR3 loop spans 17 amino acids. The ends lost 2 bases at V and 0 bases at J; junction bases unmatched: 4. Germline V gives CDR1 MNHEY, CDR2 SVGAGI.

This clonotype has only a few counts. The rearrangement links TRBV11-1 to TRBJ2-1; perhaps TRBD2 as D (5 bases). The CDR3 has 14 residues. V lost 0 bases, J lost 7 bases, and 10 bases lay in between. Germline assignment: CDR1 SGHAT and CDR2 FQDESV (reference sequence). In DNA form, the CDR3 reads TGTGCCAGCAGCTTAGCGGGAGCTCAGAATGAGCAGTTCTTC. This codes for CASSLAGAQNEQFF.

The CDR3 DNA is TGTGCCATCAGCGGCCAGGGCGGGTACACAGATACGCAGTATTTT. Its translation is CAISGQGGYTDTQYF. The chain couples TRBV10-3 to TRBJ2-3; TRBD1 or TRBD2 may be the D gene (5 bases each). The CDR3 is 15 residues long. Trimming took 6 bases from V and 2 from J, leaving 15 bases between them. Germline CDR1 and CDR2: ENHRY and SYGVKD.

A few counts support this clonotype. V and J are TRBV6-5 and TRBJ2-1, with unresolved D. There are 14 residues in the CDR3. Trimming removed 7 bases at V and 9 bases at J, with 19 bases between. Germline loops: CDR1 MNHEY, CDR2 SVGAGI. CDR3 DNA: TGTGCCAGCACCAAGCTCCCAATTTCTGGTGAGCAGTTCTTC. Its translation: CASTKLPISGEQFF.

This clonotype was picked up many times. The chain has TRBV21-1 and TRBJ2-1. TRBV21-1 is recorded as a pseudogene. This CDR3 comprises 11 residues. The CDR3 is CASSQSNEQFF. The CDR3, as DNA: TGTGCCAGCAGTCAGAGCAATGAGCAGTTCTTC.

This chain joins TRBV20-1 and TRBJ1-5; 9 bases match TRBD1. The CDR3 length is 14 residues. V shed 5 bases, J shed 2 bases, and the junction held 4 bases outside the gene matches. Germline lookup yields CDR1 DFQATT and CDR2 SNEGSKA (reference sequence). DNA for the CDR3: TGCAGTGCTGCACAGGGGGCGGGCAATCAGCCCCAGCATTTT. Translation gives CSAAQGAGNQPQHF.

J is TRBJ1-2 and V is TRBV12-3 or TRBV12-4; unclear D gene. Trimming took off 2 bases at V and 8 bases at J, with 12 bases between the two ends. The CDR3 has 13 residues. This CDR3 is CASSLIGGFGYTF. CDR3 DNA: TGTGCCAGCAGTTTAATCGGAGGATTCGGCTACACCTTC.

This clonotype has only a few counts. CDR3 residues: CSVERTANTGELFF. CDR3 in DNA: TGCAGCGTTGAACGGACCGCGAACACCGGGGAGCTGTTTTTT. The V and J genes are TRBV29-1 and TRBJ2-2, with D hard to call. The germline CDR1 and CDR2 sequences are SQVTM and ANQGSEA. This CDR3 is 14 amino acids long. V dropped 2 bases and J dropped 0 bases, with 7 bases sitting between them.

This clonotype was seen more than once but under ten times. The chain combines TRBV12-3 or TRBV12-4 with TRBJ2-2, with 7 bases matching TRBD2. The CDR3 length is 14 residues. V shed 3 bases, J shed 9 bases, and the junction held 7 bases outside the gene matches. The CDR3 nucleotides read TGTGCCAGCAGTTTGGGGGGGGGTAGGCGGGAGCTGTTTTTT. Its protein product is CASSLGGGRRELFF.

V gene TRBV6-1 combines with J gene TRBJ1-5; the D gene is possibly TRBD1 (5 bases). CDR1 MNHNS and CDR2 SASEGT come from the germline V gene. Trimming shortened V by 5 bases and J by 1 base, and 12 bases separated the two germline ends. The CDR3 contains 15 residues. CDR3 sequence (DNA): TGTGCCAGCAGTCCATATTGGGGGAGCAATCAGCCCCAGCATTTT. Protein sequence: CASSPYWGSNQPQHF.

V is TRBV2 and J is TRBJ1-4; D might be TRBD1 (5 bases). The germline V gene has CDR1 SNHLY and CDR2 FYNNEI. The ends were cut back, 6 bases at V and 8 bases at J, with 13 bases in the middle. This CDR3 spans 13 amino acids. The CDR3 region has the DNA TGTGCCAGCAGAGATGAGGGGTGGGAAAAACTGTTTTTT. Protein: CASRDEGWEKLFF.

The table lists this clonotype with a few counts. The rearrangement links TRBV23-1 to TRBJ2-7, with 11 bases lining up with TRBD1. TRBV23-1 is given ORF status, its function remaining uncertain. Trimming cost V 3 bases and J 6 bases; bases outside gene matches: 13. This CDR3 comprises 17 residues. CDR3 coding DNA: TGCGCCAGCAGTCACCCGTATAGGACAGGGGGCCCGGGCGAGCAGTACTTC. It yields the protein CASSHPYRTGGPGEQYF.

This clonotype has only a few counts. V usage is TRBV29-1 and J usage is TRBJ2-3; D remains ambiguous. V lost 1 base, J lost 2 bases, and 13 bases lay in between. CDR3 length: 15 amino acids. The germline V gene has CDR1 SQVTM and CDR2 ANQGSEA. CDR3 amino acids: CSVEGFTGSTDTQYF. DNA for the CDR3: TGCAGCGTTGAAGGCTTTACGGGTTCCACAGATACGCAGTATTTT.

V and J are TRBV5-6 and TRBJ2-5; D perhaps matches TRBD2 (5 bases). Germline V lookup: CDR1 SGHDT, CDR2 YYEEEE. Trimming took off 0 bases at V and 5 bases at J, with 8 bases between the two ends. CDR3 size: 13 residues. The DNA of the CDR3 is TGTGCCAGCAGCTTGGGCGGGTTGGAGACCCAGTACTTC. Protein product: CASSLGGLETQYF.

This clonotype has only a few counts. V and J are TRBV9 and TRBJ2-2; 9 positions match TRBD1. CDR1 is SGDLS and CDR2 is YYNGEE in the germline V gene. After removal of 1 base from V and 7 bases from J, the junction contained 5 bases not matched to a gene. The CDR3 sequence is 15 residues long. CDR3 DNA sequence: TGTGCCAGCAGCGTAAGGACAGGGGCAATCGGGGAGCTGTTTTTT. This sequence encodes CASSVRTGAIGELFF. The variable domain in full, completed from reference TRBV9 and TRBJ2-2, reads DSGVTQTPKHLITATGQRVTLRCSPRSGDLSVYWYQQSLDQGLQFLIQYYNGEERAKGNILERFSAQQFPDLHSELNLSSLELGDSALYFCASSVRTGAIGELFFGEGSRLTVL.

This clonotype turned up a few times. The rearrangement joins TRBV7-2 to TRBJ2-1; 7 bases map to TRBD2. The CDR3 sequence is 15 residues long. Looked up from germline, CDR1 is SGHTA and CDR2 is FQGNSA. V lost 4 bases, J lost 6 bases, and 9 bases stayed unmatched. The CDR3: CASSSGQPGGNEQFF. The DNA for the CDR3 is TGTGCCAGCAGCTCTGGACAACCGGGGGGCAATGAGCAGTTCTTC. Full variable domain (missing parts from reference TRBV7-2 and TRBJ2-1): GAGVSQSPSNKVTEKGKDVELRCDPISGHTALYWYRQSLGQGLEFLIYFQGNSAPDKSGLPSDRFSAERTGGSVSTLTIQRTQQEDSAVYLCASSSGQPGGNEQFFGPGTRLTVL.

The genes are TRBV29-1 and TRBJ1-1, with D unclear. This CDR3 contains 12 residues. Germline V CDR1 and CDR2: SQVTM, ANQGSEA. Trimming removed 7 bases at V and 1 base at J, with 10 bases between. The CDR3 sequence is CSALVGNTEAFF. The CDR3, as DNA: TGCAGCGCTCTAGTGGGGAACACTGAAGCTTTCTTT.

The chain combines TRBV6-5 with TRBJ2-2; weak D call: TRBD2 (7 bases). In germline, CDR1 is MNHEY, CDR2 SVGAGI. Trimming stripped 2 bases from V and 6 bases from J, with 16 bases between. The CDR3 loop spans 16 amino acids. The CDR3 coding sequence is TGTGCCAGCAGTTACGTTCGGGGGGCGCGACCCGGGGAGCTGTTTTTT. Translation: CASSYVRGARPGELFF.

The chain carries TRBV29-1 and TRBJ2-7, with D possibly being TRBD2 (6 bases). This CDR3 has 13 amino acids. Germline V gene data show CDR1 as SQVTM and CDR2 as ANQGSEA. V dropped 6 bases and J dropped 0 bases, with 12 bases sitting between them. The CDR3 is CSVSPTSSYEQYF. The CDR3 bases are TGCAGCGTCTCTCCGACTAGCTCCTACGAGCAGTACTTC.

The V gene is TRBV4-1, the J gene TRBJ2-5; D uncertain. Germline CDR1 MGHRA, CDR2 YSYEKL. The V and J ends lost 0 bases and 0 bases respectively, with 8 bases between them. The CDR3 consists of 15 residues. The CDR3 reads CASSQDPRDQETQYF. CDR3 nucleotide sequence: TGCGCCAGCAGCCAAGATCCCCGGGACCAAGAGACCCAGTACTTC.